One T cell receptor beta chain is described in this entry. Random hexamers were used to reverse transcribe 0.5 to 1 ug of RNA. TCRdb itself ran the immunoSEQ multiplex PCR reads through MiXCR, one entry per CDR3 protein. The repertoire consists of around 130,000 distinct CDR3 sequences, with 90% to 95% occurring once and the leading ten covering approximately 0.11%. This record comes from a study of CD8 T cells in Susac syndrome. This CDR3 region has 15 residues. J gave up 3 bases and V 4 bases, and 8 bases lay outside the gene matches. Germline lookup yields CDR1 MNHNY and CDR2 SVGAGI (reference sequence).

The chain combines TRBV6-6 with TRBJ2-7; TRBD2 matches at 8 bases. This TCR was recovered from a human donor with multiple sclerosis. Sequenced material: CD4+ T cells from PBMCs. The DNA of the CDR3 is TGTGCCAGCAGTTCCCGCGTAGCGGGGATCTACGAGCAGTACTTC. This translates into CASSSRVAGIYEQYF.